This record covers a single TCR beta chain. The target antigen is unknown. Assay: immunoSEQ multiplex PCR; the TCRdb copy retains only in-frame clones and omits some. The table has roughly 2.5 million clones, around nine tenths seen once; the top ten hold 0.13% to 0.15%. Every donor was a Caucasian adult from Nashville, Tennessee. Trimming took off 5 bases at V and 4 bases at J, with 15 bases between the two ends. The germline V gene has CDR1 GTSNPN and CDR2 SVGIG (reference sequence). This CDR3 has 13 amino acids. This sample was included in a study of shared clonotypes between healthy human individuals. Study-wide points: Clonotypes which were not shared had lower generation probabilities than clonotypes that all four donors shared. Among the subsets, naive ones generally showed larger estimated richness than memory ones.

This clonotype was sampled from a man aged 18-30 years in good health. V and J are TRBV30 and TRBJ2-7; either TRBD1 or TRBD2 may fit D (5 bases each). Sequenced: naive CD4+ T cells sorted from blood. The subset is: CD45RA+ positively selected. CDR3 bases: TGTGCCTGGGACGGCAGGGAGATTTACGAGCAGTACTTC. Residues: CAWDGREIYEQYF.